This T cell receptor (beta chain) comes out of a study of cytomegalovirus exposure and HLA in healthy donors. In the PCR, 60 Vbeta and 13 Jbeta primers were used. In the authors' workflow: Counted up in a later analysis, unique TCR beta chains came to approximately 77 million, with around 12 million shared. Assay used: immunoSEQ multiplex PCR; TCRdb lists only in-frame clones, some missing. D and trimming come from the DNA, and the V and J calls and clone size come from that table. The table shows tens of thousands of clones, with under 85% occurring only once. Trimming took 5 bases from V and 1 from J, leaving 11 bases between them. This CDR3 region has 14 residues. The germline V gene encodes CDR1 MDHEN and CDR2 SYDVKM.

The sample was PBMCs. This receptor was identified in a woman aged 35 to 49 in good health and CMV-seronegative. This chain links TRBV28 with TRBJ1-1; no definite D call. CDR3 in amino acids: CASSLKPGNTEAFF. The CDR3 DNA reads TGTGCCAGCAGTCTTAAGCCAGGGAACACTGAAGCTTTCTTT.